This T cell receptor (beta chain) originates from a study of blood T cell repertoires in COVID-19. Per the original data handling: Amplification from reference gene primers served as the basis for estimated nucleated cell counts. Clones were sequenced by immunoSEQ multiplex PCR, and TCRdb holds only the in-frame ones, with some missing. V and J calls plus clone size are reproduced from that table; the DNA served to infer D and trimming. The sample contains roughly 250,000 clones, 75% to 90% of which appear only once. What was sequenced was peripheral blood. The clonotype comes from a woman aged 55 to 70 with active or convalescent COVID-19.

DNA for the CDR3: TGTGCCAGCAGCCAAAGAGGGGCGGACAGGTCTATAATCACTGAAGCTTTCTTT. Its translation: CASSQRGADRSIITEAFF. The rearrangement links TRBV3-1 (or the pseudogene TRBV3-2) to TRBJ1-1; 7 bases are a match to TRBD1. The CDR3 is 18 residues long. Germline CDR1 is LGHDT and CDR2 is YNNKEL (reference sequence). Unmatched junction bases numbered 16, after V lost 2 bases and J lost 4 bases.